This TCR beta chain appears in the sequencing data of a study of chemoradiotherapy in HPV16-positive cancers. Study outcomes and limitations: Candidate HPV-specific clones and E7-related TCR motifs grew in tumor during treatment.

In the case of this clone: Its antigen is unknown.

Clones were read by immunoSEQ multiplex PCR, and TCRdb kept only the in-frame ones, dropping some. The table has over 6,000 clones, roughly 88% seen once. Samples were taken several times over chemoradiotherapy. The germline V gene has CDR1 LGHNA and CDR2 YNFKEQ. This CDR3 comprises 16 residues. V lost 1 base and J lost 5; bases outside the gene matches: 5. The J gene is TRBJ2-5, the V gene TRBV4-2; 12 bases fit TRBD2. The starting material was tumor tissue, obtained from a patient who underwent chemoradiotherapy. This clonotype was obtained from a human donor with HPV-associated anogenital cancer. The CDR3 spells CASSQGLAGGRETQYF. The CDR3 DNA sequence: TGTGCCAGCAGCCAAGGTCTAGCGGGGGGGCGTGAGACCCAGTACTTC.